The rows below give T cell receptor beta chains drawn from one sample of a study of read filtering for tumor transcriptome and immune sequencing. TCRdb re-called the reads with MiXCR, one entry per CDR3 protein. Of tens of thousands of distinct CDR3 sequences listed, under 25% are singletons. Sequencing was done on a sample of a population of CD138-negative cells sorted from bone marrow. The receptors shown here come from a donor at least 40 years old with multiple myeloma. Each CDR3 is given with its conserved first and last residue. D genes are given only for firm matches. Clone size is given for some rows only: seen once, a few or many times, or a class if the clone is expanded.

many . TRBJ2-7 TRBV28 CASSLGPGYEQYF TGTGCCAGCAGTCTCGGACCCGGGTACGAGCAGTACTTC
. TRBD2 TRBJ2-1 TRBV29-1 CSVGWTSPNEQFF TGCAGCGTTGGCTGGACTAGCCCAAATGAGCAGTTCTTC
many TRBD1 TRBJ2-3 TRBV5-1 CASGTGGSLDTQYF TGCGCCAGCGGAACAGGGGGCTCCCTTGATACGCAGTATTTT
. TRBD1 TRBJ1-2 TRBV5-1 CASSSQDREEQTF TGCGCCAGCAGCTCTCAGGACAGGGAGGAGCAAACCTTC
few TRBD2 TRBJ2-7 TRBV7-9 CASSFLLAGAYEQYF TGTGCCAGCAGCTTTTTACTAGCGGGGGCCTACGAGCAGTACTTC
many TRBD2 TRBJ2-5 TRBV12-3/TRBV12-4 CASRGLAGVQKQETQYF TGTGCCAGCAGGGGACTAGCGGGGGTTCAGAAGCAAGAGACCCAGTACTTC
many TRBD2 TRBJ2-5 TRBV28 CASSRGLAGGRSAKQETQYF TGTGCCAGCAGTCGGGGACTAGCGGGAGGCCGTTCGGCTAAACAAGAGACCCAGTACTTC
many TRBD1 TRBJ2-1 TRBV10-3 CAISEQGADNEQFF TGTGCCATCAGTGAGCAGGGGGCCGACAATGAGCAGTTCTTC
many . TRBJ1-1 TRBV7-9 CASPFRGHTEAFF TGTGCCAGCCCTTTCCGGGGGCACACTGAAGCTTTCTTT
. TRBD1 TRBJ1-4 TRBV28 CVSRPDQGACNEKLFF TGTGTCAGCAGACCCGACCAGGGGGCGTGTAATGAAAAACTGTTTTTT
few TRBD1 TRBJ2-5 TRBV19 CASSADRAQETQYF TGTGCCAGTAGTGCGGACAGGGCCCAAGAGACCCAGTACTTC
many TRBD2 TRBJ2-5 TRBV28 CASSPTSGPYSAQYF TGTGCCAGCAGCCCGACTAGCGGGCCATACTCGGCCCAGTACTTC
many . TRBJ1-1 TRBV29-1 CSVAAGAEAFF TGCAGCGTTGCAGCAGGAGCTGAAGCTTTCTTT
many . TRBJ1-5 TRBV28 CASSRRLTGLEPQHF TGTGCCAGCAGCCGACGACTAACAGGGTTAGAGCCCCAGCATTTT
many TRBD1 TRBJ2-1 TRBV5-6 CASSPMAGQGISGGYNEQFF TGTGCCAGCAGCCCGATGGCGGGACAGGGGATTTCGGGGGGCTACAATGAGCAGTTCTTC
many . TRBJ2-1 TRBV7-2 CASSRGRSYNEQFF TGTGCCAGCAGCAGGGGACGGTCCTACAATGAGCAGTTCTTC
many TRBD2 TRBJ2-1 TRBV10-1 CASSDPRRAGERDEQFF TGCGCCAGCAGTGACCCGCGACGAGCGGGAGAACGGGATGAGCAGTTCTTC
. . TRBJ1-1 TRBV5-6 CASSRSDTEAFF TGTGCCAGCAGCCGTTCGGACACTGAAGCTTTCTTT
. . TRBJ2-7 TRBV28 CASSLRELHYEQYF TGTGCCAGCAGTTTAAGGGAACTACACTACGAGCAGTACTTC
many . TRBJ2-1 TRBV7-3 CASSSTGSEQFF TGTGCCAGCAGCTCAACTGGGAGTGAGCAGTTCTTC
. TRBD2 TRBJ2-1 TRBV19 CASTSLTSGRVNDQFF TGTGCCAGTACCTCATTGACTAGCGGGCGGGTCAATGATCAGTTCTTC
. TRBD1 TRBJ1-5 TRBV20-1 CSARPGTERGPQHF TGCAGTGCACGTCCCGGGACAGAAAGAGGACCCCAGCATTTT
. . TRBJ2-1 TRBV6-5 CASGPRPLSYNEQFF TGTGCCAGCGGCCCAAGGCCCCTCTCCTACAATGAGCAGTTCTTT
many . TRBJ2-5 TRBV12-3/TRBV12-4 CASSLVGSPETQYF TGTGCCAGCAGTTTGGTCGGGAGTCCCGAGACCCAGTACTTC
many TRBD1 TRBJ2-3 TRBV3-1 CASSLRQGGMSTDTQYF TGTGCCAGCAGCCTAAGACAGGGGGGAATGAGCACAGATACGCAGTATTTT
. . TRBJ2-6 TRBV20-1 CSTSPTEASGANVLTF TGCAGTACTAGCCCGACAGAAGCCTCTGGGGCCAACGTCCTGACTTTC
many . TRBJ1-4 TRBV5-1 CASSLGPTNEKLFF TGCGCCAGCAGCTTGGGGCCAACTAATGAAAAACTGTTTTTT
many . TRBJ1-1 TRBV29-1 CSAHRVNLNTEAFF TGCAGCGCCCACCGGGTGAACCTGAACACTGAAGCTTTCTTT
once TRBD2 TRBJ2-3 TRBV7-8 CASSFRSSGGADTQYF TGTGCCAGCAGCTTCCGATCTAGCGGGGGTGCAGATACGCAGTATTTT
many TRBD2 TRBJ2-1 TRBV6-2/TRBV6-3 CASSPPSGTSGRSYNEQFF TGTGCCAGCAGCCCTCCCTCCGGGACTAGCGGCCGCTCCTACAATGAGCAGTTCTTC
many TRBD2 TRBJ2-1 TRBV19 CASSIDASGSSRDNEQFF TGTGCCAGTAGTATAGACGCTAGCGGGAGTAGTCGGGACAATGAGCAGTTCTTC
. . TRBJ2-5 TRBV12-3/TRBV12-4 CASSPGRGSPGQETLYF TGTGCCAGCAGTCCCGGAAGGGGGAGCCCCGGGCAAGAGACCCTGTACTTC
many . TRBJ2-3 TRBV11-2 CASSRGSSTDTQYF TGTGCCAGCAGCCGGGGATCTAGCACAGATACGCAGTATTTT
many TRBD1 TRBJ2-7 TRBV12-3/TRBV12-4 CASSEGTGGSYEQYF TGTGCCAGCAGTGAAGGGACAGGAGGCTCCTACGAGCAGTACTTC
. . TRBJ2-3 TRBV7-3 CASSLTPSTDTQYF TGTGCCAGCAGCTTAACCCCTAGCACAGATACGCAGTATTTT
. . TRBJ1-1 TRBV18 CASSLNGGGLLNTEAFF TGTGCCAGCTCGCTTAACGGCGGGGGACTCCTGAACACTGAAGCTTTCTTT
many TRBD1 TRBJ2-1 TRBV20-1 CSARDGQGLGEQFF TGCAGTGCTAGAGATGGACAGGGGCTGGGTGAGCAGTTCTTC
many TRBD2 TRBJ2-7 TRBV6-2/TRBV6-3 CASMASGKYEQYF TGTGCCAGCATGGCTAGCGGGAAGTACGAGCAGTACTTC
many . TRBJ1-5 TRBV10-3 CAISERSGEGPQHF TGTGCCATCAGTGAGCGCTCCGGGGAGGGGCCCCAGCATTTT
. . TRBJ2-1 TRBV28 CASSSLTGLFSYNEQFF TGTGCCAGCAGTTCTCTTACAGGATTATTTTCCTACAATGAGCAGTTCTTC
many TRBD1 TRBJ2-7 TRBV10-3 CAIQGEGDRGRYEQYF TGTGCCATTCAGGGGGAAGGGGACAGGGGTCGGTACGAGCAGTACTTC
. . TRBJ2-2 TRBV5-1 CASSPGQSARTGELFF TGCGCCAGCAGCCCAGGACAGTCCGCGAGGACCGGGGAGCTGTTTTTT
few . TRBJ2-2 TRBV6-4 CASRSSVNTGELFF TGTGCCAGCCGGAGTAGCGTTAACACCGGGGAGCTGTTTTTT
. . TRBJ2-5 TRBV21-1 CASSKALSVQGDQETQYF TGTGCCAGCAGCAAAGCGCTGAGTGTCCAGGGAGATCAAGAGACCCAGTACTTC